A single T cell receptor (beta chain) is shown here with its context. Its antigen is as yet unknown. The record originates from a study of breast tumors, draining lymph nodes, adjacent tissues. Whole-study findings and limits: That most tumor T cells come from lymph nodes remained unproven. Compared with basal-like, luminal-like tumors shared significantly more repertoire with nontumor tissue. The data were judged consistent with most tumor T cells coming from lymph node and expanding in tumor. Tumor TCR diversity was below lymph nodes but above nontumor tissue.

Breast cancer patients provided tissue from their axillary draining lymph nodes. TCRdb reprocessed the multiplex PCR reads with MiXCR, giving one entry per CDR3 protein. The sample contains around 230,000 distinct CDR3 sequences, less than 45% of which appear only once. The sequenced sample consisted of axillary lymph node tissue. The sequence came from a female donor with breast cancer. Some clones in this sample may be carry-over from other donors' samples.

Here the CDR3 reads CASSTGVANTEAFF. DNA of the CDR3: TGTGCCAGCAGCACAGGGGTGGCGAACACTGAAGCTTTCTTT. V usage is TRBV6-4 and J usage is TRBJ1-1, with 7 bases fitting TRBD1. The length of the CDR3 is 14 residues. Per the germline V gene, CDR1 is MRHNA and CDR2 is SNTAGT. V shed 6 bases and J 1 base; nucleotides not matched to a gene: 5.